The entry that follows covers one TCR beta chain sequence. Its antigen remains unknown. The sample belongs to a study of OX40 agonist ivuxolimab in advanced cancers. Study-level background: Therapy given before enrollment (anti-PD-1, anti-PD-L1 or anti-CTLA-4) was allowed, and around 44% had some.

The CDR3 covers 13 residues. Some clones are missing from TCRdb's copy, which holds only in-frame ones; the method was immunoSEQ multiplex PCR. This table holds over 40,000 clones, roughly 80% found once. Broader study findings: At doses 0.1 to 3.0 mg/kg, CD4+ and CD8+ clones expanded.

The chain links TRBV21-1 to TRBJ1-1; whether TRBD1, the table's D call, matches the DNA was not checked. TRBV21-1 is designated a pseudogene. The receptor's source is an adult with an advanced solid tumor such as melanoma, head and neck, liver or kidney cancer. Sequenced material: CD4+ or CD8+ T cells sorted from blood, taken in a trial of the OX40 agonist ivuxolimab. CDR3 nucleotides: TGTGCCAGCAGCGGGACAGGGGGCACTGAAGCTTTCTTT. Protein: CASSGTGGTEAFF.